Listed here are 19 T cell receptor beta chains from one sample, sequenced in a study of T cell responses to AZD1222 COVID-19 vaccine. Clones were sequenced by immunoSEQ multiplex PCR, and TCRdb holds only the in-frame ones, with some missing. The sample consists of roughly 140,000 clones, 90% to 95% of them appearing once. The source material was peripheral blood, sampled on day 0 of AZD1222 vaccination. These receptors were collected from an adult in good health.

J is TRBJ1-1 and V is TRBV27; D not certain. The V end was cut by 5 bases, the J end by 5 bases, with 12 bases between. The CDR3 sequence is 13 residues long. Germline V gives CDR1 MNHEY, CDR2 SMNVEV (reference sequence). CDR3 nucleotide sequence: TGTGCCAGCAGTCCAACCCTGTGGACTGAAGCTTTCTTT. Residues: CASSPTLWTEAFF.

This chain links TRBV16 with TRBJ1-4; D gene unclear. The CDR3 sequence is 14 residues long. Germline CDR1 reads KGHSY; CDR2 reads FQNENV. Trimming left V 2 bases short and J 5 bases short, with 9 bases between. CDR3 sequence: CASSQLSENEKLFF. CDR3 nucleotides: TGTGCCAGCAGCCAACTTTCGGAGAATGAAAAACTGTTTTTT.

This clone appeared a few times. The J gene is TRBJ1-5, the V gene TRBV19; D is unclear. There are 18 residues in the CDR3. The germline V gene has CDR1 LNHDA and CDR2 SQIVND (reference sequence). Deletions cut 0 bases from V and 4 bases from J, with 19 bases between. CDR3: CASSIDHNSLLTNQPQHF. The CDR3, as DNA: TGTGCCAGTAGTATAGATCATAACAGCCTCCTGACAAATCAGCCCCAGCATTTT.

The sample holds one count of this clone. This chain connects TRBV28 to TRBJ1-4, with TRBD1 identical over 8 bases. Germline V gene lookup returns CDR1 MDHEN and CDR2 SYDVKM. This CDR3 comprises 15 residues. The ends lost 4 bases at V and 8 bases at J; junction bases unmatched: 9. The CDR3 DNA sequence: TGTGCCAGCAGTTCCCGGACAGGGAAGGGAGAAAAACTGTTTTTT. This translates into CASSSRTGKGEKLFF.

This clone appeared once. This chain links TRBV6-5 with TRBJ2-1; 7 bases map to TRBD2. The CDR3 consists of 13 residues. Germline trimming cut 2 bases from V and 8 bases from J; bases unmatched to any gene: 3. Germline CDR1 is MNHEY and CDR2 is SVGAGI. CDR3 amino acids: CASSYIGRDEQFF. The DNA for the CDR3 is TGTGCCAGCAGTTACATAGGGAGGGATGAGCAGTTCTTC.

The V and J genes are TRBV5-4 and TRBJ2-7, with 7 bases aligning to TRBD2. In germline, CDR1 is SGHNT, CDR2 YYREEE (reference sequence). The length of the CDR3 is 14 residues. Germline trimming cut 4 bases from V and 8 bases from J; bases unmatched to any gene: 12. The CDR3: CASSPRTSSEQQYF. The CDR3 DNA follows: TGTGCCAGCAGCCCTAGGACTAGTTCAGAGCAGCAGTACTTC.

The chain links TRBV27 to TRBJ2-7, with D perhaps TRBD2 (5 bases). Trimming left V 4 bases short and J 6 bases short, with 13 bases between. This CDR3 comprises 13 residues. Germline V gene sequence: CDR1 MNHEY, CDR2 SMNVEV (reference sequence). DNA for the CDR3: TGTGCCAGCAGTTCATTGGGAGCCGGCGAGCAGTACTTC. This codes for CASSSLGAGEQYF.

The rearrangement joins TRBV19 to TRBJ2-1, with 13 bases lining up with TRBD2. From germline, CDR1 is LNHDA and CDR2 SQIVND (reference sequence). The CDR3 sequence is 15 residues long. The V segment lost 7 bases and the J segment 7 bases; nucleotides outside the gene matches: 7. Here the CDR3 DNA reads TGTGCCAGTACCCCAACTAGCGGGAGGGGAAATGAGCAGTTCTTC. This encodes CASTPTSGRGNEQFF.

The chain combines TRBV6-6 with TRBJ2-4; 10 nucleotides agree with TRBD2. J lost 0 bases, V lost 5 bases, and 10 bases had no gene match. The CDR3 runs to 18 residues. CDR1 is MNHNY and CDR2 is SVGAGI in the germline V gene (reference sequence). The CDR3 nucleotides are TGTGCCAGCAGTCCCCGGACTAGCGGTGTACTAGCCAAAAACATTCAGTACTTC. Translated: CASSPRTSGVLAKNIQYF.

The chain recombines TRBV5-6 with TRBJ2-3; possible D gene TRBD2, 6 bases. CDR1 and CDR2 (germline): SGHDT, YYEEEE. There are 16 residues in the CDR3. With 0 bases removed from V and 4 bases from J, the gap between germline ends came to 15 bases. This CDR3 is CASSLARLTGADTQYF. Written as DNA, the CDR3 is TGTGCCAGCAGCTTGGCGCGACTTACGGGGGCAGATACGCAGTATTTT.

The table lists this clone with many counts. The V call is TRBV21-1, the J call TRBJ2-7; the listed D gene, TRBD1, was not tested against the DNA. TRBV21-1 is shown as a pseudogene. There are 12 residues in the CDR3. The DNA for the CDR3 is TGTGCCCGCGGACAGGGGACCTACGAGCAGTACTTC. Its protein product is CARGQGTYEQYF.

The rearrangement links TRBV5-5 to TRBJ2-7, with 7 bases aligning to TRBD1. Trimming cost V 3 bases and J 2 bases; bases outside gene matches: 5. Germline V gene data show CDR1 as SGHKS and CDR2 as YYEKEE (reference sequence). The CDR3 consists of 14 residues. The CDR3 DNA sequence: TGTGCCAGCAGCTCCCGGGACAGAACCTACGAGCAGTACTTC. Amino acids: CASSSRDRTYEQYF.

This chain uses TRBV5-1 with TRBJ2-6; D unclear. V lost 5 bases and J lost 0, with 6 bases in between. Germline-derived CDR1 and CDR2 are SGHRS and YFSETQ. The CDR3 consists of 14 residues. CDR3 sequence: CASSRSSGANVLTF. As DNA, the CDR3 is TGCGCCAGCAGTCGGAGCTCTGGGGCCAACGTCCTGACTTTC.

This chain uses TRBV19 with TRBJ2-1, with unresolved D. CDR1 and CDR2 (germline): LNHDA, SQIVND (reference sequence). The CDR3 sequence is 16 residues long. V gave up 4 bases and J gave up 4 bases, with 17 bases separating them. The CDR3 loop reads CASSTFSEPRYNEQFF. In DNA form, the CDR3 reads TGTGCCAGTAGTACTTTCTCAGAACCGAGGTACAATGAGCAGTTCTTC.

The rearrangement links TRBV19 to TRBJ1-5; D gene uncertain. Germline V gene data show CDR1 as LNHDA and CDR2 as SQIVND (reference sequence). There are 16 residues in the CDR3. V was trimmed by 0 bases and J by 6 bases, leaving 15 bases between them. The CDR3, as DNA: TGTGCCAGTAGTATAGAAGAACGTTGGAGACTTCAGCCCCAGCATTTT. Its protein product is CASSIEERWRLQPQHF.

V and J are TRBV7-9 and TRBJ1-1; D may be TRBD1 (5 bases). Germline V gene sequence: CDR1 SEHNR, CDR2 FQNEAQ (reference sequence). Between the trimmed V and J ends, which lost 5 bases and 0 bases, there was a span of 16 bases. This CDR3 is 16 amino acids long. The CDR3 reads CASSPRSGGLNTEAFF. The CDR3 nucleotides read TGTGCCAGCAGCCCCCGAAGTGGGGGGTTGAACACTGAAGCTTTCTTT.

The V call is TRBV7-3, the J call TRBJ2-3; D is uncertain. Germline V gene data show CDR1 as SGHTA and CDR2 as FQGTGA. The CDR3 is 16 residues long. The V gene lost 3 bases and the J gene lost 1 base, with 14 bases spanning the gap. CDR3: CASSLGSNRGTDTQYF. The DNA of the CDR3 is TGTGCCAGCAGCTTGGGTTCCAATAGGGGCACAGATACGCAGTATTTT.

This clone was seen a single time. The genes are TRBV29-1 and TRBJ2-5; 9 nucleotides agree with TRBD1. The CDR3 extends over 13 amino acids. Germline loops: CDR1 SQVTM, CDR2 ANQGSEA. V lost 7 bases and J lost 4; bases outside the gene matches: 7. The CDR3 DNA follows: TGCAGCGCCCCGGGACAGGGAGGAGAGACCCAGTACTTC. Translated, it gives CSAPGQGGETQYF. The whole variable domain, remainder taken from reference TRBV29-1 and TRBJ2-5, is SAVISQKPSRDICQRGTSLTIQCQVDSQVTMMFWYRQQPGQSLTLIATANQGSEATYESGFVIDKFPISRPNLTFSTLTVSNMSPEDSSIYLCSAPGQGGETQYFGPGTRLLVL.

The chain recombines TRBV28 with TRBJ2-7; 11 bases agree with TRBD1. Per germline, CDR1 MDHEN and CDR2 SYDVKM. V lost 4 bases, J lost 6 bases, and 2 bases stayed unmatched. The CDR3 loop spans 13 amino acids. CDR3 region: CASSSGTGGEQYF. In nucleotides, the CDR3 is TGTGCCAGCAGTTCCGGGACAGGGGGCGAGCAGTACTTC.